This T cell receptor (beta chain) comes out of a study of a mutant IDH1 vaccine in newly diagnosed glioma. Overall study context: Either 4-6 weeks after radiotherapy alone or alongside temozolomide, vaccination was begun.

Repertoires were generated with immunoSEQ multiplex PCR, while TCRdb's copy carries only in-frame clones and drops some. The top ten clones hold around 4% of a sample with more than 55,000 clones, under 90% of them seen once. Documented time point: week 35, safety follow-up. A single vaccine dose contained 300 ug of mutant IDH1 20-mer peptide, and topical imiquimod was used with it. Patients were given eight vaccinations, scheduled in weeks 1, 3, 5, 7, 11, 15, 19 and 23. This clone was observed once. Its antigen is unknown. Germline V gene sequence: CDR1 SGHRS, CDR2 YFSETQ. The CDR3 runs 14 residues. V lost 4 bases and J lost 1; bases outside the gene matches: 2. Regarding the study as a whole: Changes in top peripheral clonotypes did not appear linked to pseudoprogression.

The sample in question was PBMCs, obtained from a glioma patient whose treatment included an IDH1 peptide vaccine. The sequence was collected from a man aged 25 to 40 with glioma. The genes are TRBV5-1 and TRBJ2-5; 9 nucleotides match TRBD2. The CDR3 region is CASSVTSGQETQYF. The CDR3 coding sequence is TGCGCCAGCAGCGTGACTAGCGGCCAAGAGACCCAGTACTTC.